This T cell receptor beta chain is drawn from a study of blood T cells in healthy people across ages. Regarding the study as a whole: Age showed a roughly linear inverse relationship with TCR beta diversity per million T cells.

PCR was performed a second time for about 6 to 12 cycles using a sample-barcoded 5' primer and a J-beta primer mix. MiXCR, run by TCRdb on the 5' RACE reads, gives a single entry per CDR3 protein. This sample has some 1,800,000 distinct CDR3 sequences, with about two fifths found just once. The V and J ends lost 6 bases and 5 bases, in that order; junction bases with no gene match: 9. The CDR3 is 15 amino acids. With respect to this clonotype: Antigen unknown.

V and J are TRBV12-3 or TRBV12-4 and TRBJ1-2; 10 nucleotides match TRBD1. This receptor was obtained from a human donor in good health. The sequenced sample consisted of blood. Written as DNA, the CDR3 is TGTGCCAGCAGACCTCGTCTGGACAGGGGGTATGGCTACACCTTC. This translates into CASRPRLDRGYGYTF.